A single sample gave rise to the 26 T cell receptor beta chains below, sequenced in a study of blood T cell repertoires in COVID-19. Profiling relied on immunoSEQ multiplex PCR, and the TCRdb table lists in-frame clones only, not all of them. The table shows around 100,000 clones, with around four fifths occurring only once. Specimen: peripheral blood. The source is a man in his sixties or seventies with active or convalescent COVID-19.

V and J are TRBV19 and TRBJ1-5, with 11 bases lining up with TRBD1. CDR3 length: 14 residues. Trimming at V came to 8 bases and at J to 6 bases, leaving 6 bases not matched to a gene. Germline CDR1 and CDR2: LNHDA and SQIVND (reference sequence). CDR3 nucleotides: TGTGCCAGTTCCGGGACAGGGGGTAGTCAGCCCCAGCATTTT. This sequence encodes CASSGTGGSQPQHF.

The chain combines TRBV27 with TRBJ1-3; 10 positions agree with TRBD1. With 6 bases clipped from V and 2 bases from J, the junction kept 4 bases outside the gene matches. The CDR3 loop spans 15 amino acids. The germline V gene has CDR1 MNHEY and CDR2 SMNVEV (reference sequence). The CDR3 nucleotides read TGTGCCAGCAGATCTGGACAGGGGGCTGGAAACACCATATATTTT. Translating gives CASRSGQGAGNTIYF.

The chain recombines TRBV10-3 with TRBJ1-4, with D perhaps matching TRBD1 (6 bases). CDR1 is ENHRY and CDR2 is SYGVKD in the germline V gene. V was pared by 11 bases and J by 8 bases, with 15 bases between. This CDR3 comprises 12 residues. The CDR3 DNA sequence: TGTGCCGTCTCGGCAGGGGACGAAAAACTGTTTTTT. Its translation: CAVSAGDEKLFF.

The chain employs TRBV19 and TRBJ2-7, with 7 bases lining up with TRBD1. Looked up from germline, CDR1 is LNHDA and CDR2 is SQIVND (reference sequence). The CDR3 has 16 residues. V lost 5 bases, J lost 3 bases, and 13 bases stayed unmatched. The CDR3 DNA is TGTGCCAGTAGTCCTCGGACAGGAGGCCAAAGCTACGAGCAGTACTTC. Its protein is CASSPRTGGQSYEQYF. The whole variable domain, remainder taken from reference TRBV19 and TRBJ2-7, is DGGITQSPKYLFRKEGQNVTLSCEQNLNHDAMYWYRQDPGQGLRLIYYSQIVNDFQKGDIAEGYSVSREKKESFPLTVTSAQKNPTAFYLCASSPRTGGQSYEQYFGPGTRLTVT.

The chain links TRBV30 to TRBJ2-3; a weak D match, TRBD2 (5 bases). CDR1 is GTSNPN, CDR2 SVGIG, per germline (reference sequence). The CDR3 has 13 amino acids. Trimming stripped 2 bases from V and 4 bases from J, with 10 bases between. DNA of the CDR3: TGTGCCTGGAGTCCCAGGACTGCAGATACGCAGTATTTT. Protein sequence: CAWSPRTADTQYF.

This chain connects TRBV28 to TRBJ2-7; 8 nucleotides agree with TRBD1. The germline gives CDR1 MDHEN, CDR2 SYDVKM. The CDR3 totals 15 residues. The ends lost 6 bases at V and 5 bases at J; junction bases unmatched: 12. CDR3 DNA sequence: TGTGCCAGCAGCCTGACAGGGGACGGGCTGGACGAGCAGTACTTC. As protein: CASSLTGDGLDEQYF.

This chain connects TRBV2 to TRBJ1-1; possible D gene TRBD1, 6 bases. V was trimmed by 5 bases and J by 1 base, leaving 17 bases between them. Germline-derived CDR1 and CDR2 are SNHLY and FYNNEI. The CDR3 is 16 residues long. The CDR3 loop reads CASSPQGLRGNTEAFF. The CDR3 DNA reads TGTGCCAGCAGTCCGCAGGGGTTGAGGGGGAACACTGAAGCTTTCTTT.

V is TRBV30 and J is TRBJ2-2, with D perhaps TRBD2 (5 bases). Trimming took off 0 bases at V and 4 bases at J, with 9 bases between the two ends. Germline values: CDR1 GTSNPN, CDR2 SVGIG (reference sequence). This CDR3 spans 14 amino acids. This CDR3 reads CAWSVKGATGELFF. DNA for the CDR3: TGTGCCTGGAGTGTAAAGGGAGCCACCGGGGAGCTGTTTTTT.

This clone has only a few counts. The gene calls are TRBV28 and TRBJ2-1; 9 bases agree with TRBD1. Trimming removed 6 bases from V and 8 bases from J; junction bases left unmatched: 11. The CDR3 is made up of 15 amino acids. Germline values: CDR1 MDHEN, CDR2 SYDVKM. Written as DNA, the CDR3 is TGTGCCAGCAGGGTACCGGGACAGGGCCACCATGAGCAGTTCTTC. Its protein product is CASRVPGQGHHEQFF.

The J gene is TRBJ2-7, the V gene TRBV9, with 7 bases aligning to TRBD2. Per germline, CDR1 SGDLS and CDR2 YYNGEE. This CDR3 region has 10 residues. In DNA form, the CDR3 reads TGTGCTGGCGGGAGCCACGAGCAGTACTTC. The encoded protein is CAGGSHEQYF.

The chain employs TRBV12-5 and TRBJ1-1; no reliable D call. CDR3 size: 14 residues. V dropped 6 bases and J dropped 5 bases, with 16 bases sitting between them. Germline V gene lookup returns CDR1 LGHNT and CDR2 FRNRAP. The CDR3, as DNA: TGTGCTAGTGGCTCCATCGCCGGGGTAACTGAAGCTTTCTTT. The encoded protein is CASGSIAGVTEAFF.

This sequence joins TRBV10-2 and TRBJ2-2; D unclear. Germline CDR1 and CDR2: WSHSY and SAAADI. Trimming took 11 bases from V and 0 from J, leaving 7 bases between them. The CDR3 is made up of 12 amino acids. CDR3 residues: CAGSANTGELFF. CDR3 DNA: TGCGCCGGCTCAGCGAACACCGGGGAGCTGTTTTTT.

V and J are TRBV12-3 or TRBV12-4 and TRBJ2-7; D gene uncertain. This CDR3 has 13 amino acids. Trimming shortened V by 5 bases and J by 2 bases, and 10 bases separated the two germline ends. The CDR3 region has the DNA TGTGCCAGCAGTAACCCCGCAGCCTACGAGCAGTACTTC. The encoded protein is CASSNPAAYEQYF.

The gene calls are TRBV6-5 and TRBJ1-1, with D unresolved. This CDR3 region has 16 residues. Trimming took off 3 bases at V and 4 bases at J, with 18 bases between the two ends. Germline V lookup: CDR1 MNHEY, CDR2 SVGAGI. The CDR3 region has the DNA TGTGCCAGCAGTTATTCTCTTCAGACGGGAGTCACTGAAGCTTTCTTT. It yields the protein CASSYSLQTGVTEAFF.

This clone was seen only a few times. This CDR3 is CASSLDGGGSGELFF. In DNA form, the CDR3 reads TGTGCCAGCAGCTTGGATGGCGGGGGAAGCGGGGAGCTGTTTTTT. V usage is TRBV7-3 and J usage is TRBJ2-2; 7 positions agree with TRBD2. The trim removed 3 bases at V and 7 bases at J, leaving 8 bases unmatched. CDR3 length: 15 residues. Germline lookup yields CDR1 SGHTA and CDR2 FQGTGA.

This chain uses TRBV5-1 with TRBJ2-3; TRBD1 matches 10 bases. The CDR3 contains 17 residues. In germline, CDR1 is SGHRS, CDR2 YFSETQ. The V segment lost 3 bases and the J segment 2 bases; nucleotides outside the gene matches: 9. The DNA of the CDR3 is TGCGCCAGCAGCTCCCCAGGGGGACAGGGGTTCACAGATACGCAGTATTTT. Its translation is CASSSPGGQGFTDTQYF. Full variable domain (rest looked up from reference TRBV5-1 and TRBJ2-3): KAGVTQTPRYLIKTRGQQVTLSCSPISGHRSVSWYQQTPGQGLQFLFEYFSETQRNKGNFPGRFSGRQFSNSRSEMNVSTLELGDSALYLCASSSPGGQGFTDTQYFGPGTRLTVL.

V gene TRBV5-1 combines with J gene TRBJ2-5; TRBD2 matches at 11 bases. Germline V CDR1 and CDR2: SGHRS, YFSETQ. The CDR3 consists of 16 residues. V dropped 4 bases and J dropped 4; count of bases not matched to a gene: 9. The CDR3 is CASSPGTSGFLETQYF. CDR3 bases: TGCGCCAGCAGCCCCGGGACTAGCGGTTTCTTAGAGACCCAGTACTTC.

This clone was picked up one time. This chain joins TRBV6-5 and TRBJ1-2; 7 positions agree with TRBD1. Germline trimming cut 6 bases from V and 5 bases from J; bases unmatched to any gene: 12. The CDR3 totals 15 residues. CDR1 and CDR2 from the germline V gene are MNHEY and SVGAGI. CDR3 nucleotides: TGTGCCAGCAGCCACCAGGACAGGATACAATATGGCTACACCTTC. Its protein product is CASSHQDRIQYGYTF.

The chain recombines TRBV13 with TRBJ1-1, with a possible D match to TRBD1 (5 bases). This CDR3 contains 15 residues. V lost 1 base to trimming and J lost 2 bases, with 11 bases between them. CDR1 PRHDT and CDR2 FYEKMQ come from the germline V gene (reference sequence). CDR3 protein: CASSLDLTGNTEAFF. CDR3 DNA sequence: TGTGCCAGCAGCTTAGATCTAACAGGCAACACTGAAGCTTTCTTT.

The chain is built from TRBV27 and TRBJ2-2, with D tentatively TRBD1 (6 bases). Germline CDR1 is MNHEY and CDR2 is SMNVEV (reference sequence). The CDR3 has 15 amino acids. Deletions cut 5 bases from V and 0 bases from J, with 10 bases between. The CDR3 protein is CASSPRGPNTGELFF. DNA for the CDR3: TGTGCCAGCAGTCCCAGGGGACCGAACACCGGGGAGCTGTTTTTT.

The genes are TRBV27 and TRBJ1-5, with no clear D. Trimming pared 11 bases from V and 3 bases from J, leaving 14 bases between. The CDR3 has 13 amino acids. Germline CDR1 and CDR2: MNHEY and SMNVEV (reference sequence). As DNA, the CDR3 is TGTGCCTCCCGCCAGTACGACAATCAGCCCCAGCATTTT. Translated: CASRQYDNQPQHF.

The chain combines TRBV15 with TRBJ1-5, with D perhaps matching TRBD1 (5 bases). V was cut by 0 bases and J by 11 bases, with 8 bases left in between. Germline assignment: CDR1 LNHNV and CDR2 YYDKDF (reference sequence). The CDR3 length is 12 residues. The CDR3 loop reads CATSRDDSTQHF. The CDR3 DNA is TGTGCCACCAGCAGAGACGACAGTACCCAGCATTTT.

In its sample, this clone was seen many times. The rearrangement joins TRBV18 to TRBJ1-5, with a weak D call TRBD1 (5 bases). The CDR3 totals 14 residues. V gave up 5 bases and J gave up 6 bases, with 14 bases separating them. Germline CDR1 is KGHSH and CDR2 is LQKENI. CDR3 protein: CASSDGPGGQPQHF. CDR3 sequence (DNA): TGTGCCAGCTCAGACGGGCCCGGGGGTCAGCCCCAGCATTTT.

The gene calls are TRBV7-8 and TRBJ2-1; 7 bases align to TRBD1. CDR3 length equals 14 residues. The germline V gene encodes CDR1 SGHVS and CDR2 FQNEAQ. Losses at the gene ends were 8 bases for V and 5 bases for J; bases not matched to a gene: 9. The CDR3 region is CASLTGTANNEQFF. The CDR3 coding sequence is TGTGCCAGCCTAACCGGGACAGCAAACAATGAGCAGTTCTTC.

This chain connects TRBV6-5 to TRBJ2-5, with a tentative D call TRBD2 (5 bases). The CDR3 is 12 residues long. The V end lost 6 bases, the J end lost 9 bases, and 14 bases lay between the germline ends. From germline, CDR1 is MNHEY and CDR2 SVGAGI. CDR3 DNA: TGTGCCAGCAGCCCCGACGGGAAGGCCCAGTACTTC. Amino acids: CASSPDGKAQYF.

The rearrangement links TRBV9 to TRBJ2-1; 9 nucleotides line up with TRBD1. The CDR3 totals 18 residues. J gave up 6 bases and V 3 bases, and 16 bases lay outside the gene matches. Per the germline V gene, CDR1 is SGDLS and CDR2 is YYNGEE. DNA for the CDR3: TGTGCCAGCAGCGCGTGGGACAGGGTAGGAGCGGGGCCCAATGAGCAGTTCTTC. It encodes CASSAWDRVGAGPNEQFF.